These 9 T cell receptor beta chains share one sample of origin, sequenced in a study of blood T cell repertoires in COVID-19. TCRdb keeps only in-frame clones here, not all; method: immunoSEQ multiplex PCR. The table shows about 73,000 clones, with approximately 82% occurring only once. Sequences were obtained from peripheral blood. All receptors come from a man aged 50 to 59 with active COVID-19.

The rearrangement uses TRBV6-2 or TRBV6-3 and TRBJ2-7; perhaps TRBD2 as D (5 bases). Trimming shortened V by 4 bases and J by 0 bases, and 10 bases separated the two germline ends. Germline-derived CDR1 and CDR2 are MNHEY and SVGEGT. The CDR3 runs 14 residues. As DNA, the CDR3 is TGTGCCAGCAGTTCAAGCGGATTCTCCTACGAGCAGTACTTC. It translates to CASSSSGFSYEQYF.

As regards this clone: The junction departs from the called germline gene at one end, perhaps through a read error. The chain joins TRBV5-6 to TRBJ1-6; 9 bases align to TRBD1. Germline-derived CDR1 and CDR2 are SGHDT and YYEEEE. The CDR3 sequence is 12 residues long. CDR3 coding DNA: TGTGCCAGCAGCCCGTCCGGGACAGGGCTTTCTTTT. The encoded protein is CASSPSGTGLSF.

The chain uses TRBV27 and TRBJ2-7, with 12 positions matching TRBD2. V shed 7 bases and J 2 bases; nucleotides not matched to a gene: 15. CDR1 and CDR2 (germline): MNHEY, SMNVEV (reference sequence). The CDR3 contains 18 residues. The CDR3 coding sequence is TGTGCCAGCATGCTATCAGGTCTAGCGGGAGGGCGAGCCTACGAGCAGTACTTC. Translated: CASMLSGLAGGRAYEQYF.

This clone was seen a handful of times. The rearrangement links TRBV28 to TRBJ2-1; TRBD1 matches 8 bases. Trimming took 3 bases from V and 7 from J; bases not matched to a gene: 5. CDR3 length: 14 residues. Germline V gene lookup returns CDR1 MDHEN and CDR2 SYDVKM. CDR3 protein: CASSFSTGGNEQFF. The CDR3 coding sequence is TGTGCCAGCAGTTTTTCAACAGGGGGGAATGAGCAGTTCTTC.

This clone came up a few times. J is TRBJ2-5 and V is TRBV7-2; weak D call: TRBD1 (6 bases). Germline V gives CDR1 SGHTA, CDR2 FQGNSA. This CDR3 has 17 amino acids. Trimming cost V 5 bases and J 0 bases, with 19 bases left between them. This CDR3 reads CASSRGRGGVYQETQYF. The CDR3 nucleotides are TGTGCCAGCAGCCGCGGGCGAGGGGGAGTGTACCAAGAGACCCAGTACTTC.

The V and J genes are TRBV18 and TRBJ2-5, with D unresolved. In germline, CDR1 is KGHSH, CDR2 LQKENI. V was trimmed by 6 bases and J by 0 bases, leaving 5 bases between them. This CDR3 region has 12 residues. CDR3: CASSLYQETQYF. In DNA form, the CDR3 reads TGTGCCAGCTCCCTGTACCAAGAGACCCAGTACTTC.

J is TRBJ2-6 and V is TRBV11-2; TRBD1 matches at 8 bases. The CDR3 has 15 residues. V lost 3 bases to trimming and J lost 8 bases; unmatched junction nucleotides: 6. CDR1 is SGHAT and CDR2 is FQNNGV in the germline V gene. CDR3 in amino acids: CASSLDRVSTNVLTF. The CDR3 nucleotides read TGTGCCAGCAGCTTGGACAGGGTGTCCACCAACGTCCTGACTTTC.

V usage is TRBV9 and J usage is TRBJ2-5, with D possibly TRBD1 on 6 matching bases. The CDR3 has 17 residues. V was trimmed by 0 bases and J by 5 bases, leaving 20 bases between them. Germline V gene lookup returns CDR1 SGDLS and CDR2 YYNGEE. In DNA, the CDR3 is TGTGCCAGCAGCGTAGGGCCCTACCATCCGCAGGGGGAGACCCAGTACTTC. It codes for CASSVGPYHPQGETQYF.

This clone was observed a handful of times. This rearrangement joins TRBV7-3 to TRBJ2-1; D remains unclear. Per the germline V gene, CDR1 is SGHTA and CDR2 is FQGTGA. CDR3 length: 12 residues. Trimming pared 5 bases from V and 9 bases from J, leaving 11 bases between. The chain's CDR3 is CASSPSVGEQFF. CDR3 nucleotide sequence: TGTGCCAGCAGCCCCAGCGTAGGTGAGCAGTTCTTC.